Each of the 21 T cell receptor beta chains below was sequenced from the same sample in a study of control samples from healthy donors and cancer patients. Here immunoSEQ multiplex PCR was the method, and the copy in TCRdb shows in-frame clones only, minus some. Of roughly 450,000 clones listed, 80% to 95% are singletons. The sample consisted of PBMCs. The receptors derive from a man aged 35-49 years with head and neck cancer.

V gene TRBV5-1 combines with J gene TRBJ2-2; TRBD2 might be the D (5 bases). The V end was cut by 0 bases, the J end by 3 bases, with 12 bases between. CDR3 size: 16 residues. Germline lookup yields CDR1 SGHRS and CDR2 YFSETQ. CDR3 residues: CASSLEVDSYTGELFF. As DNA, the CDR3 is TGCGCCAGCAGCTTGGAAGTGGACTCTTACACCGGGGAGCTGTTTTTT.

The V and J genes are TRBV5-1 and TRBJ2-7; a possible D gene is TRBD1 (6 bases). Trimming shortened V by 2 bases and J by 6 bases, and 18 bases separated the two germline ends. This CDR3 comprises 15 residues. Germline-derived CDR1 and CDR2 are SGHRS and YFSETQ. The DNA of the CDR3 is TGCGCCAGCAGCTTTCTACAGGGACCGCAAGTCGAGCAGTACTTC. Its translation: CASSFLQGPQVEQYF.

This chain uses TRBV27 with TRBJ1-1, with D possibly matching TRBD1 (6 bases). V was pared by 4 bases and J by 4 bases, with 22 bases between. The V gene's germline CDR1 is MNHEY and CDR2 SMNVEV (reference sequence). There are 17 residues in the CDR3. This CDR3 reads CASSSAARGHRATEAFF. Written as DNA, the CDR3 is TGTGCCAGCAGTTCCGCGGCCCGGGGGCATCGTGCCACTGAAGCTTTCTTT.

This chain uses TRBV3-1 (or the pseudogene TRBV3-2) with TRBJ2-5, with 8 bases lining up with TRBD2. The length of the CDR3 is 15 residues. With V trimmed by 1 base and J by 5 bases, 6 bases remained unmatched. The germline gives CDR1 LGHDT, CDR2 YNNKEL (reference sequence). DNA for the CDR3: TGTGCCAGCAGCCAAGCGGGAGGGACTGGGGAGACCCAGTACTTC. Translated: CASSQAGGTGETQYF.

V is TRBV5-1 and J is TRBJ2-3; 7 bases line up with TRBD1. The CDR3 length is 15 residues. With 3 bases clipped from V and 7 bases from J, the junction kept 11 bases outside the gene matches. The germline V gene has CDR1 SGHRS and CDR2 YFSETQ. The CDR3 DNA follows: TGCGCCAGCAGCTGGGACAGTGGCCTGGAGAATACGCAGTATTTT. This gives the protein CASSWDSGLENTQYF.

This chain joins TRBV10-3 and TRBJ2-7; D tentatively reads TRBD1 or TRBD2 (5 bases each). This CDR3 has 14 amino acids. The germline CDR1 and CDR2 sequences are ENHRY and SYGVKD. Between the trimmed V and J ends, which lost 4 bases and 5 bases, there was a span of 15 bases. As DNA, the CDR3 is TGTGCCATCAGTGGCCCCGGTCTGGGGGACGAGCAGTACTTC. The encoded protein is CAISGPGLGDEQYF.

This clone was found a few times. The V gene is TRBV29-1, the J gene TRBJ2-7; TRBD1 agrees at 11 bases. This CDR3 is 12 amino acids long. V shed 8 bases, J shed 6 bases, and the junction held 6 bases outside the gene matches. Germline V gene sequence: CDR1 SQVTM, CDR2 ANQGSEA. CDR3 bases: TGCAGCACCGGGACAGGGGGGTTCGAGCAGTACTTC. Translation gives CSTGTGGFEQYF.

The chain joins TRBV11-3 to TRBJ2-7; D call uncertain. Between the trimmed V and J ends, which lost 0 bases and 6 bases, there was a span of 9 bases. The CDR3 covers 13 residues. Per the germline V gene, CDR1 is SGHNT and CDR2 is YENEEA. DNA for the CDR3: TGTGCCAGCAGCTTAGATAACATGAGCGAGCAGTACTTC. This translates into CASSLDNMSEQYF.

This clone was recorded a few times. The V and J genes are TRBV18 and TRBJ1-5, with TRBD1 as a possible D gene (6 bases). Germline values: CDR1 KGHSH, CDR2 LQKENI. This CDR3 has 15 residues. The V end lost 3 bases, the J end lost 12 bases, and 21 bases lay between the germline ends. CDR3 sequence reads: CASSPRPGHTTDQHF. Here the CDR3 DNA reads TGTGCCAGCTCACCGCGACCGGGACACACCACCGACCAGCATTTT.

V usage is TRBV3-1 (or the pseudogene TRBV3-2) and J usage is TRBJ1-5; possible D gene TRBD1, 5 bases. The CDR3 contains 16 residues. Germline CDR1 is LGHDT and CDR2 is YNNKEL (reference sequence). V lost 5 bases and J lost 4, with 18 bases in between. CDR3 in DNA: TGTGCCAGCAGCTCGGCGGGACCCCCACGGAATCAGCCCCAGCATTTT. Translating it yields CASSSAGPPRNQPQHF.

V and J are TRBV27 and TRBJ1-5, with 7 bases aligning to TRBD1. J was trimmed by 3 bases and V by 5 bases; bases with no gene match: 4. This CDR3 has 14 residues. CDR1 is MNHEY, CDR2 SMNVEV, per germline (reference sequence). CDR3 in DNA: TGTGCCAGCAGTCTGACAGGGCTCAATCAGCCCCAGCATTTT. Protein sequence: CASSLTGLNQPQHF.

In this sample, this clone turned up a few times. This chain's CDR3 is CASSQTGDGQPQHF. CDR3 in DNA: TGTGCCAGCAGCCAAACAGGGGACGGCCAGCCCCAGCATTTT. The chain employs TRBV4-2 and TRBJ1-5; 7 bases match TRBD1. CDR3 length: 14 residues. Per germline, CDR1 LGHNA and CDR2 YNFKEQ. V trimming: 2 bases; J trimming: 7 bases; junction bases outside the gene matches: 5.

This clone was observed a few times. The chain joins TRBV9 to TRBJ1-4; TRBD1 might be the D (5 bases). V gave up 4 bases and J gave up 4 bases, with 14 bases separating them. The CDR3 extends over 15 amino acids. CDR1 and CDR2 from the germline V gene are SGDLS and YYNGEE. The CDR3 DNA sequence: TGTGCCAGCAGCCCCCGACAGATCGATAATGAAAAACTGTTTTTT. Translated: CASSPRQIDNEKLFF.

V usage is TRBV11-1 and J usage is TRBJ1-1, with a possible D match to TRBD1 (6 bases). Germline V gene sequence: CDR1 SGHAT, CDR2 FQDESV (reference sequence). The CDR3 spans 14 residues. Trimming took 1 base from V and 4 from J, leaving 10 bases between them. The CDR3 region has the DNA TGTGCCAGCAGCTTAGAAAGGGGGACCACTGAAGCTTTCTTT. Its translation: CASSLERGTTEAFF. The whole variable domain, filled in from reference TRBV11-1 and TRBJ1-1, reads EAEVAQSPRYKITEKSQAVAFWCDPISGHATLYWYRQILGQGPELLVQFQDESVVDDSQLPKDRFSAERLKGVDSTLKIQPAELGDSAMYLCASSLERGTTEAFFGQGTRLTVV.

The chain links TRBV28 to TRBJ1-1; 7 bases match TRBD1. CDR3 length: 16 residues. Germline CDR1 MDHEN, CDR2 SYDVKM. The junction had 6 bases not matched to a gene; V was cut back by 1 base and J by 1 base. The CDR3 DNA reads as TGTGCCAGCAGTTTATCCCCCAGGACAGGGAACACTGAAGCTTTCTTT. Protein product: CASSLSPRTGNTEAFF.

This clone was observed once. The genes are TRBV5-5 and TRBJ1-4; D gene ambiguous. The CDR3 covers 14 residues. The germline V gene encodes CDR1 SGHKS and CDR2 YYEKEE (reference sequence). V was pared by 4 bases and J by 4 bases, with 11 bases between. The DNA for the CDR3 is TGTGCCAGCAGCCAGGACGGAGTTAATGAAAAACTGTTTTTT. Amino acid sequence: CASSQDGVNEKLFF. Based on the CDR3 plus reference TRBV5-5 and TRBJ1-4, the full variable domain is DAGVTQSPTHLIKTRGQQVTLRCSPISGHKSVSWYQQVLGQGPQFIFQYYEKEERGRGNFPDRFSARQFPNYSSELNVNALLLGDSALYLCASSQDGVNEKLFFGSGTQLSVL.

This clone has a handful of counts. In DNA, the CDR3 is TGTGCCAGCAGTTCTTTAACCGGACAAGGTGGGGGTCAGCCCCAGCATTTT. Its protein is CASSSLTGQGGGQPQHF. This chain joins TRBV28 and TRBJ1-5; D may be TRBD1 (5 bases). Germline values: CDR1 MDHEN, CDR2 SYDVKM. The CDR3 consists of 17 residues. Trimming shortened V by 4 bases and J by 6 bases, and 22 bases separated the two germline ends.

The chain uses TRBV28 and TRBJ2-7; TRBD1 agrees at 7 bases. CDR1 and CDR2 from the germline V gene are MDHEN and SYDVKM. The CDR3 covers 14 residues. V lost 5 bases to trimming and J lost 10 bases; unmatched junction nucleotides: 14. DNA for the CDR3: TGTGCCAGCAGTAGCCGGGACAGTCCGATCATCCAGTACTTC. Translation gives CASSSRDSPIIQYF.

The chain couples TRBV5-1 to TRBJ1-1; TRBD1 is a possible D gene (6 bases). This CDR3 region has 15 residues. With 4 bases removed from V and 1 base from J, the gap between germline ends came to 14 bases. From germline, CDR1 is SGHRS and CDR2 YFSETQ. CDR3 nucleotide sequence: TGCGCCAGCAGCCCAGGGGACAAATCGAACACTGAAGCTTTCTTT. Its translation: CASSPGDKSNTEAFF.

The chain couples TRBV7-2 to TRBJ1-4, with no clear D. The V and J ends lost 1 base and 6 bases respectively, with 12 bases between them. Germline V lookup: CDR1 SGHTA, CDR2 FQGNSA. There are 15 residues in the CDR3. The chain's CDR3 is CASSLEGIGYEKLFF. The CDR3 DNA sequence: TGTGCCAGCAGCTTAGAGGGAATCGGGTATGAAAAACTGTTTTTT.

The CDR3 DNA is TGTGCCACCAGTGGAGGAGGACAGGGGTGGGAGACCCAGTACTTC. Translation: CATSGGGQGWETQYF. This chain connects TRBV24-1 to TRBJ2-5; 9 nucleotides agree with TRBD1. The ends lost 5 bases at V and 5 bases at J; junction bases unmatched: 8. The germline V gene has CDR1 KGHDR and CDR2 SFDVKD. This CDR3 is built from 15 residues.